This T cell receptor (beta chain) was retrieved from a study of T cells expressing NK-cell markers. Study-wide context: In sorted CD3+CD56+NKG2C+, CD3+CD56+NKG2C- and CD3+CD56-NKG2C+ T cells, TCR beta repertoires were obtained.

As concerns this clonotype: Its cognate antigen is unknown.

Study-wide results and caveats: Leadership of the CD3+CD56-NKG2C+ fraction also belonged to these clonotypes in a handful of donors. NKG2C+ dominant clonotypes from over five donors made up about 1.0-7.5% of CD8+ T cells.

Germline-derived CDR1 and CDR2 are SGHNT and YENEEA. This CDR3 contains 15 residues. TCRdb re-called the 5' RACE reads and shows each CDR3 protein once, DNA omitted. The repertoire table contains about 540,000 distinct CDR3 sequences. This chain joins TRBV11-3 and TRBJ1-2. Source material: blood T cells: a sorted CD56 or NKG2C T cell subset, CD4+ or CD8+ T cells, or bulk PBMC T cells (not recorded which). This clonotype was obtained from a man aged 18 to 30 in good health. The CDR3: CASSFTTEASYGYTF.